The 15 T cell receptor beta chains reported below all come from one sample, sequenced in a study of T cell repertoires in cytomegalovirus infection. TCRdb called the reads again in MiXCR, with one record for every CDR3 protein. The sample has around 280,000 distinct CDR3 sequences; about 8.8% are singletons. The sequenced material came from PBMCs. Every receptor here comes from a human donor in good health (CMV status not recorded). Some clones in this sample may be carry-over from other donors' samples.

The chain joins TRBV29-1 to TRBJ2-5; D is possibly TRBD2 (6 bases). Trimming removed 8 bases at V and 1 base at J, with 29 bases between. CDR1 and CDR2 (germline): SQVTM, ANQGSEA. This CDR3 is built from 18 residues. The chain's CDR3 is CSTPGGLLELEGQETQYF. CDR3 DNA: TGCAGCACCCCTGGGGGGTTACTGGAACTAGAGGGCCAAGAGACCCAGTACTTC.

This clonotype was recorded at least ten times. This chain uses TRBV6-5 with TRBJ1-1, with D possibly being TRBD1 (5 bases). From germline, CDR1 is MNHEY and CDR2 SVGAGI. There are 15 residues in the CDR3. V lost 0 bases and J lost 0, with 8 bases in between. The CDR3 spells CASSYSRGVNTEAFF. In DNA, the CDR3 is TGTGCCAGCAGTTACTCGAGGGGCGTGAACACTGAAGCTTTCTTT.

This clonotype has a count of ten or more. The chain is built from TRBV20-1 and TRBJ1-2; D unresolved. With 1 base removed from V and 5 bases from J, the gap between germline ends came to 8 bases. The germline gives CDR1 DFQATT, CDR2 SNEGSKA (reference sequence). The CDR3 has 12 amino acids. As DNA, the CDR3 is TGCAGTGCTAGAGCCCTGGCGTATGGCTACACCTTC. This gives the protein CSARALAYGYTF.

In its sample, this clonotype was seen many times. This sequence joins TRBV5-1 and TRBJ1-2; D is perhaps TRBD1 (6 bases). CDR3 length: 14 amino acids. V was cut by 0 bases and J by 2 bases, with 8 bases left in between. Germline V CDR1 and CDR2: SGHRS, YFSETQ. The DNA of the CDR3 is TGCGCCAGCAGCTTGGCAGGGGCGAACTATGGCTACACCTTC. This gives the protein CASSLAGANYGYTF.

This clonotype was counted at least ten times. In DNA, the CDR3 is TGTGCCAGCAGCGTAGCGGGACAAGAGACCCAGTACTTC. Translating it yields CASSVAGQETQYF. The chain has TRBV12-3 or TRBV12-4 and TRBJ2-5; TRBD2 matches 8 bases. The ends lost 6 bases at V and 2 bases at J; junction bases unmatched: 2. The CDR3 has 13 residues.

This clonotype was seen ten or more times. V usage is TRBV20-1 and J usage is TRBJ1-6, with a weak D call TRBD1 (6 bases). V was pared by 6 bases and J by 9 bases, with 18 bases between. The CDR3 length is 14 residues. Germline-derived CDR1 and CDR2 are DFQATT and SNEGSKA (reference sequence). The CDR3 DNA sequence: TGCAGTGCGATTGGACAGTCTGGGCTTTCACCCCTCCACTTT. It encodes CSAIGQSGLSPLHF.

This clonotype was picked up many times. The gene calls are TRBV2 and TRBJ1-1, with 8 positions matching TRBD1. CDR3 length: 14 residues. The ends lost 8 bases at V and 2 bases at J; junction bases unmatched: 7. Germline V lookup: CDR1 SNHLY, CDR2 FYNNEI. CDR3 nucleotide sequence: TGTGCCAGCCGTCAAACAGGGGGAAACACTGAAGCTTTCTTT. It yields the protein CASRQTGGNTEAFF.

This clonotype was seen many times. V and J are TRBV4-1 and TRBJ2-1, with 7 bases lining up with TRBD2. The V gene's germline CDR1 is MGHRA and CDR2 YSYEKL. There are 15 residues in the CDR3. Losses at the gene ends were 1 base for V and 0 bases for J; bases not matched to a gene: 0. CDR3 region: CASSQGGGSYNEQFF. The CDR3 DNA is TGCGCCAGCAGCCAAGGCGGGGGCTCCTACAATGAGCAGTTCTTC.

This rearrangement joins TRBV2 to TRBJ2-7; D uncertain. Per germline, CDR1 SNHLY and CDR2 FYNNEI. The CDR3 has 11 amino acids. V gave up 7 bases and J gave up 5 bases, with 9 bases separating them. The CDR3 bases are TGTGCCAGCAACTTGGTAAACGAGCAGTACTTC. Translating it yields CASNLVNEQYF. The full variable domain, rest sourced from reference TRBV2 and TRBJ2-7, is EPEVTQTPSHQVTQMGQEVILRCVPISNHLYFYWYRQILGQKVEFLVSFYNNEISEKSEIFDDQFSVERPDGSNFTLKIRSTKLEDSAMYFCASNLVNEQYFGPGTRLTVT.

The chain has TRBV29-1 and TRBJ2-5, with 9 bases that match TRBD1. Trimming cost V 5 bases and J 4 bases; bases outside gene matches: 8. This CDR3 has 14 residues. CDR1 is SQVTM, CDR2 ANQGSEA, per germline. The CDR3: CSVYNRGQGETQYF. CDR3 nucleotide sequence: TGCAGCGTTTACAACAGGGGGCAGGGAGAGACCCAGTACTTC.

This clonotype was seen at least ten times. The CDR3 loop reads CASSSSVPQETQYF. The CDR3 nucleotides are TGTGCCAGCAGCTCTTCCGTGCCTCAAGAGACCCAGTACTTC. V is TRBV7-2 and J is TRBJ2-5; D is unresolved. Germline V gives CDR1 SGHTA, CDR2 FQGNSA. The CDR3 sequence is 14 residues long. V was cut by 4 bases and J by 2 bases, with 11 bases left in between.

This clonotype has a count of ten or more. This chain uses TRBV11-1 with TRBJ2-1, with no clear D. In germline, CDR1 is SGHAT, CDR2 FQDESV (reference sequence). This CDR3 comprises 12 residues. V lost 5 bases, J lost 9 bases, and 11 bases lay in between. In nucleotides, the CDR3 is TGTGCCAGCAGCACTCAGGCAACTGAGCAGTTCTTC. Its protein product is CASSTQATEQFF.

The rearrangement uses TRBV5-1 and TRBJ2-2; TRBD1 matches at 7 bases. The V segment lost 6 bases and the J segment 3 bases; nucleotides outside the gene matches: 8. The germline V gene encodes CDR1 SGHRS and CDR2 YFSETQ. CDR3 length: 15 amino acids. For the CDR3, the DNA is TGCGCCAGCAATGGACAGGTGGGGGACACCGGGGAGCTGTTTTTT. Protein product: CASNGQVGDTGELFF. The entire variable domain, with the rest obtained from reference TRBV5-1 and TRBJ2-2, is as follows: KAGVTQTPRYLIKTRGQQVTLSCSPISGHRSVSWYQQTPGQGLQFLFEYFSETQRNKGNFPGRFSGRQFSNSRSEMNVSTLELGDSALYLCASNGQVGDTGELFFGEGSRLTVL.

This clonotype was seen many times. The CDR3 sequence is CASSLSPFLEAEWTQYF. CDR3 nucleotide sequence: TGTGCCAGCAGCTTATCCCCCTTTTTAGAGGCGGAGTGGACCCAGTACTTC. This sequence joins TRBV7-2 and TRBJ2-5; D remains ambiguous. The CDR3 has 17 amino acids. V was pared by 2 bases and J by 7 bases, with 23 bases between. Germline assignment: CDR1 SGHTA and CDR2 FQGNSA. The whole variable domain, filled in from reference TRBV7-2 and TRBJ2-5, reads GAGVSQSPSNKVTEKGKDVELRCDPISGHTALYWYRQSLGQGLEFLIYFQGNSAPDKSGLPSDRFSAERTGGSVSTLTIQRTQQEDSAVYLCASSLSPFLEAEWTQYFGPGTRLLVL.

The sample holds many counts of this clonotype. The chain employs TRBV10-3 and TRBJ2-7, with no clear D. With 0 bases removed from V and 7 bases from J, the gap between germline ends came to 4 bases. CDR3 length: 11 amino acids. CDR1 ENHRY and CDR2 SYGVKD come from the germline V gene. The CDR3 region is CAISESAEQYF. The CDR3 coding sequence is TGTGCCATCAGTGAGTCGGCTGAGCAGTACTTC.